This entry lists 10 T cell receptor beta chains sequenced from one sample in a study of cytotoxic CD8 clonotypes in ibrutinib-treated CLL. Profiling relied on immunoSEQ multiplex PCR, and the TCRdb table lists in-frame clones only, not all of them. The table has about 140,000 clones, around 93% seen once. Source: PBMCs, taken after 12 months of ibrutinib treatment. The receptors shown here come from a human donor with chronic lymphocytic leukemia.

This CDR3 reads CSVEGWGAGRTDTQYF. CDR3 coding DNA: TGCAGCGTGGAGGGTTGGGGTGCGGGGAGGACAGATACGCAGTATTTT. The chain links TRBV29-1 to TRBJ2-3; possibly TRBD2 for D (6 bases). The germline V gene encodes CDR1 SQVTM and CDR2 ANQGSEA. V lost 6 bases and J 3 bases, leaving 22 bases between the germline ends. The CDR3 totals 16 residues.

The chain uses TRBV4-3 and TRBJ2-2, with TRBD2 identical over 10 bases. The J segment lost 5 bases and the V segment lost 4 bases, leaving 10 bases of the junction unmatched. CDR3 length: 17 amino acids. Germline V gene lookup returns CDR1 LGHNA and CDR2 YSLEER. The CDR3 nucleotides read TGCGCCAGCAGCCGCGAGGTACTAGCGGGACGAACCGGGGAGCTGTTTTTT. This translates into CASSREVLAGRTGELFF.

The V and J genes are TRBV7-5 and TRBJ1-2; TRBD1, as called in the table, went unchecked against the DNA. TRBV7-5 is a pseudogene. CDR3 length equals 13 residues. CDR3 residues: CARSLGQDYGYTF. The CDR3 DNA reads as TGTGCCAGAAGCCTGGGACAGGACTATGGCTACACCTTC.

The chain joins TRBV30 to TRBJ2-1; TRBD2 matches 7 bases. V lost 0 bases to trimming and J lost 9 bases; unmatched junction nucleotides: 8. Germline-derived CDR1 and CDR2 are GTSNPN and SVGIG (reference sequence). This CDR3 region has 14 residues. CDR3 residues: CAWSVFGGGGEQFF. CDR3 nucleotide sequence: TGTGCCTGGAGTGTATTTGGTGGCGGGGGTGAGCAGTTCTTC.

This clone was counted a single time. The rearrangement joins TRBV28 to TRBJ2-1; D is ambiguous. The CDR3 is made up of 16 amino acids. V was pared by 5 bases and J by 0 bases, with 14 bases between. CDR1 MDHEN and CDR2 SYDVKM come from the germline V gene. CDR3 residues: CASSPSGLTSYNEQFF. The CDR3 region has the DNA TGTGCCAGCAGTCCCTCCGGGCTGACCTCCTACAATGAGCAGTTCTTC.

CDR3 sequence reads: CASSKPGLGRYEQYF. CDR3 in DNA: TGTGCCAGCAGTAAACCGGGACTAGGTCGTTACGAGCAGTACTTC. The chain employs TRBV28 and TRBJ2-7; 8 positions match TRBD2. The CDR3 has 15 residues. Germline V gene sequence: CDR1 MDHEN, CDR2 SYDVKM. J lost 4 bases, V lost 5 bases, and 10 bases had no gene match. The whole variable domain, filled in from reference TRBV28 and TRBJ2-7, reads DVKVTQSSRYLVKRTGEKVFLECVQDMDHENMFWYRQDPGLGLRLIYFSYDVKMKEKGDIPEGYSVSREKKERFSLILESASTNQTSMYLCASSKPGLGRYEQYFGPGTRLTVT.

This chain uses TRBV19 with TRBJ1-1; D remains unclear. The CDR3 covers 12 residues. Between the trimmed V and J ends, which lost 6 bases and 7 bases, there was a span of 12 bases. Germline CDR1 LNHDA, CDR2 SQIVND (reference sequence). The CDR3 coding sequence is TGTGCCAGTAGGAGTTTTGTAGGTGAAGCTTTCTTT. Its protein is CASRSFVGEAFF.

This chain connects TRBV28 to TRBJ2-3; 8 bases agree with TRBD2. CDR1 and CDR2 from the germline V gene are MDHEN and SYDVKM. The V segment lost 4 bases and the J segment 0 bases; nucleotides outside the gene matches: 3. This CDR3 comprises 15 residues. Here the CDR3 DNA reads TGTGCCAGCAGTTCAGCGGGAGAGAGCACAGATACGCAGTATTTT. It codes for CASSSAGESTDTQYF.

The chain uses TRBV5-1 and TRBJ2-7; the match to TRBD1 covers 7 bases. CDR3 length: 14 residues. Germline V gene sequence: CDR1 SGHRS, CDR2 YFSETQ. V shed 4 bases, J shed 2 bases, and the junction held 6 bases outside the gene matches. The CDR3 nucleotides read TGCGCCAGCAGCCGGACCGGACAGGCCTACGAGCAGTACTTC. It codes for CASSRTGQAYEQYF.

The chain is built from TRBV5-1 and TRBJ2-3, with 9 bases fitting TRBD2. The CDR3 spans 16 residues. CDR1 is SGHRS, CDR2 YFSETQ, per germline. With 9 bases clipped from V and 1 base from J, the junction kept 12 bases outside the gene matches. CDR3 sequence reads: CATGLAGMLGTDTQYF. The CDR3, as DNA: TGCGCCACCGGGCTAGCGGGAATGTTAGGCACAGATACGCAGTATTTT.